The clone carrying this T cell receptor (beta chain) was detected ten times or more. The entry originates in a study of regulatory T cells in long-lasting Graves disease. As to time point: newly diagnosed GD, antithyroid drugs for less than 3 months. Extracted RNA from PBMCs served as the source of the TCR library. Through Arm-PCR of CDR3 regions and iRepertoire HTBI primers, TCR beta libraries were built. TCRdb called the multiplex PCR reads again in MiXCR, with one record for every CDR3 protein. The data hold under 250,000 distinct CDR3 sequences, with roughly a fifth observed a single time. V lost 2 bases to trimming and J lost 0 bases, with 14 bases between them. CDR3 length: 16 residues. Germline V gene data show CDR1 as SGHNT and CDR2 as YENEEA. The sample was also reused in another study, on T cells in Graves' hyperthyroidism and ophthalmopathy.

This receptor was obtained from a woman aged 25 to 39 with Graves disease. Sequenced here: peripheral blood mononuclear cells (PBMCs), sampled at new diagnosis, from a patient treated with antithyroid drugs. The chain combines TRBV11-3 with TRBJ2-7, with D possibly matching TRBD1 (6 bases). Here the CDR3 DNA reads TGTGCCAGCAGCTTAACGGGACAACTCATCTCCTACGAGCAGTACTTC. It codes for CASSLTGQLISYEQYF. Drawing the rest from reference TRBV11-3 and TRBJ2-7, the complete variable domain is EAGVVQSPRYKIIEKKQPVAFWCNPISGHNTLYWYLQNLGQGPELLIRYENEEAVDDSQLPKDRFSAERLKGVDSTLKIQPAELGDSAVYLCASSLTGQLISYEQYFGPGTRLTVT.